This is a list of T cell receptor beta chains from one sample in a study of cytomegalovirus exposure and HLA in healthy donors. Measured with immunoSEQ multiplex PCR; TCRdb has only the in-frame clones, and not every one. The sample has roughly 70,000 clones, around 75% seen once; the top ten hold around an eighth. Sequencing input: PBMCs. These receptors originate from a man in his 70s in good health and CMV-seronegative. CDR3s leave out the opening cysteine and the closing phenylalanine or tryptophan.

v_call,cdr3_length,cdr3_aa
TRBV10-2,13,ASRTGGGGREAQY
TRBV27,12,ASKPGSSTDTQY
TRBV5-1,13,ASSVDRGNNSPLH
TRBV7-2,12,ASSRSTVGYEQY
TRBV5-4,12,ASSLTGAGNTIY
TRBV6-1,13,ASSDLGTAYEKLF
TRBV7-2,14,ASSTGQTLGNSPLH
TRBV27,12,ASSSWGENTEAF
TRBV10-3,13,AIRERDRENSPLH
TRBV4-3,11,ASSQGEGQTQY
TRBV19,16,ASSKREGSLSGANVLT
TRBV6-5,10,ASSQGNYGYT
TRBV30,11,AGGGGGWGEQF
TRBV7-2,11,ASSLGQGETQY
TRBV2,12,ASVMDSSTDTQY
TRBV7-2,14,ASSLLGQGGNSPLH
TRBV19,12,ASSIGGGFNIQY
TRBV9,13,ASSVAGGRAHEQY
TRBV7-8,13,ASSLASGRAAEQY
TRBV2,13,ASSDEGSSGNTIY
TRBV20-1,9,GGSLLNEQF
TRBV6-5,11,ASQGGANTEAF
TRBV7-2,13,ASSSQTSPGYEQY
TRBV10-3,11,AISVGLGTEAF
TRBV5-1,13,ASSWTSGTQETQY
TRBV5-1,12,ASSSEGQWETQY
TRBV30,12,AWSWVQVTTEAF
TRBV6-5,11,ASSFDSFDTQY
TRBV5-6,11,ASSAGVLYGYT
TRBV7-2,12,ASSPVSREYEQF
TRBV19,12,ASGKAGTKETQY
TRBV5-1,12,ASNSGQSQETQY
TRBV20-1,9,SALPSSGYT
TRBV7-2,14,ASSFRLAGATDTQY
TRBV19,13,ASSSEDRGNQPQH
TRBV28,11,ASSPRQVTEAF
TRBV9,14,ASSVATLGAYNEQF
TRBV6-5,11,ASSYSLSGEQY
TRBV30,9,AWGLNTEAF
TRBV10-3,13,AISDSDRAVREQY
TRBV10-3,13,AIRFSGLTGDEQY
TRBV7-8,14,ASSPGLAGNSYEQY
TRBV19,10,ASSSGGETQY
TRBV7-2,13,ASSQVGTALYEQY
TRBV9,13,ASSAGTPFDSPLH
TRBV6-5,13,ASSRGRGVNTEAF
TRBV5-1,13,ASSTTSGSNFEQF
TRBV7-6,11,ASSHGTNYEQY
TRBV7-6,12,ASSPGTGGTEAF
TRBV19,14,ASTTSDRGQNYGYT
TRBV5-8,12,ASSLDRGYNEQF
TRBV18,15,ASSPPGGQGRYTEAF